This entry features one T cell receptor (beta chain) sequence. Generated by immunoSEQ multiplex PCR, the TCRdb table keeps only in-frame clones and is missing some. There are a few hundred thousand clones in the sample; roughly 84% occur only once, and 1% lies in the top ten. The data were obtained in a study of blood T cell repertoires in COVID-19. Study as a whole: In each case, the material was cDNA or gDNA derived from T cells, B-cell-depleted T cells, or PBMCs.

The CDR3 covers 15 residues. With 1 base removed from V and 4 bases from J, the gap between germline ends came to 12 bases. Per germline, CDR1 MGHRA and CDR2 YSYEKL. The origin of this receptor is a man aged 45-65 years with active or convalescent COVID-19. What was sequenced was peripheral blood. The chain combines TRBV4-1 with TRBJ2-3, with D unresolved. The CDR3 coding sequence is TGCGCCAGCAGCCAAGGGTCAAGAAGCCCAGATACGCAGTATTTT. It is translated as CASSQGSRSPDTQYF.